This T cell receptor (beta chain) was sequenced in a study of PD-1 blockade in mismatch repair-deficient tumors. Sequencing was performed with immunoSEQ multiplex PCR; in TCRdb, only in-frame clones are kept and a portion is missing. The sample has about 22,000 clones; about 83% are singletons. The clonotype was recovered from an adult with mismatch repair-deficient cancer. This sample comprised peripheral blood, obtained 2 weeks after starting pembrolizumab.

The DNA of the CDR3 is TGTGCCAGCAGCCCCTTCCGTAGCGAGGGTTACGAGCAGTACTTC. Translated, it gives CASSPFRSEGYEQYF. The chain employs TRBV7-9 and TRBJ2-7, with D maybe TRBD2 (5 bases). V lost 5 bases and J lost 4, with 18 bases in between. The CDR3 consists of 15 residues. Per the germline V gene, CDR1 is SEHNR and CDR2 is FQNEAQ (reference sequence).